These 12 T cell receptor beta chains share one sample of origin, sequenced in a study of breast tumors, draining lymph nodes, adjacent tissues. MiXCR, applied by TCRdb to the multiplex PCR reads, yields one record per CDR3 protein. The data contain about 80,000 distinct CDR3 sequences, approximately 19% of them seen just once; the ten biggest clones take up around 2.4%. The lymph nodes were axillary draining lymph nodes from breast cancer patients. Material: axillary lymph node tissue. The receptor set was obtained from a female donor with breast cancer. Some clones in this sample may be carry-over from other donors' samples.

This clonotype was picked up many times. Because it lacks the conserved phenylalanine or tryptophan at the end, this CDR3 is likely a read error. This rearrangement joins TRBV15 to TRBJ2-7; 9 bases align to TRBD2. Germline trimming cut 8 bases from V and 3 bases from J; bases unmatched to any gene: 11. The CDR3 loop spans 15 amino acids. Germline-derived CDR1 and CDR2 are LNHNV and YYDKDF (reference sequence). CDR3 amino acids: CATESGLASNYEQYL. The CDR3 DNA reads as TGTGCCACCGAATCTGGACTAGCGTCGAACTACGAGCAGTACCTC.

This clonotype was seen a few times. In DNA, the CDR3 is TGCGCCAGCAGCCAACCCGGCAAAGAGACCCAGTACTTC. Translation gives CASSQPGKETQYF. This sequence joins TRBV4-1 and TRBJ2-5; D unclear. The CDR3 is made up of 13 amino acids. V gave up 2 bases and J gave up 3 bases, with 7 bases separating them. Germline loops: CDR1 MGHRA, CDR2 YSYEKL.

The table lists this clonotype with many counts. V usage is TRBV27 and J usage is TRBJ2-5, with 7 bases matching TRBD1. V shed 6 bases, J shed 6 bases, and the junction held 10 bases outside the gene matches. The germline V gene has CDR1 MNHEY and CDR2 SMNVEV (reference sequence). This CDR3 contains 14 residues. The CDR3 nucleotides read TGTGCCAGCAGATCTCCAGGGGGTTCAAAGACCCAGTACTTC. Its translation: CASRSPGGSKTQYF.

This clonotype was seen at least ten times. The rearrangement uses TRBV6-2 or TRBV6-3 and TRBJ2-1, with D perhaps TRBD1 or TRBD2 (7 bases each). V was pared by 4 bases and J by 12 bases, with 19 bases between. The CDR3 covers 14 residues. CDR1 MNHEY and CDR2 SVGEGT come from the germline V gene. CDR3 nucleotide sequence: TGTGCCAGCAGTTTTGGGCAGGGGGGGCTCGGGCAGTTCTTC. Residues: CASSFGQGGLGQFF.

There are many counts of this clonotype. The rearrangement uses TRBV9 and TRBJ2-3; 13 nucleotides align to TRBD2. The length of the CDR3 is 17 residues. Germline CDR1 SGDLS, CDR2 YYNGEE. The ends lost 3 bases at V and 3 bases at J; junction bases unmatched: 7. CDR3: CASSAGLAGVGTDTQYF. For the CDR3, the DNA is TGTGCCAGCAGCGCCGGACTAGCGGGAGTGGGGACAGATACGCAGTATTTT.

Ten or more counts support this clonotype. The chain carries TRBV4-2 and TRBJ1-2; the D is unclear. The germline CDR1 and CDR2 sequences are LGHNA and YNFKEQ. This CDR3 spans 13 amino acids. The V and J ends lost 4 bases and 6 bases respectively, with 12 bases between them. CDR3 amino acids: CASSPPGQHGYTF. Written as DNA, the CDR3 is TGTGCCAGCAGCCCCCCTGGGCAGCATGGCTACACCTTC.

This clonotype came up many times. The rearrangement links TRBV6-1 to TRBJ2-2; D perhaps matches TRBD1 (5 bases). Trimming shortened V by 10 bases and J by 5 bases, and 8 bases separated the two germline ends. This CDR3 has 11 amino acids. The V gene's germline CDR1 is MNHNS and CDR2 SASEGT. The CDR3 here is CATQGTGELFF. The DNA of the CDR3 is TGTGCCACCCAGGGAACCGGGGAGCTGTTTTTT.

Of note for this clonotype: This could be a read error, since a much larger clone is one nucleotide away. The chain is built from TRBV12-3 or TRBV12-4 and TRBJ2-3; the D gene could be TRBD1 or TRBD2 (5 bases each). V was pared by 6 bases and J by 9 bases, with 16 bases between. There are 13 residues in the CDR3. CDR3 residues: CASSTLGRGTQYF. DNA for the CDR3: TGTGCCAGCAGCACCCTGGGACGGGGAACGCAGTATTTT.

This clonotype was observed many times. V is TRBV7-2 and J is TRBJ2-3; 8 bases align to TRBD2. Trimming removed 4 bases from V and 2 bases from J; junction bases left unmatched: 5. Germline values: CDR1 SGHTA, CDR2 FQGNSA. This CDR3 is 15 amino acids long. DNA for the CDR3: TGTGCCAGCAGCTCCGGGACTAGTTTCACAGATACGCAGTATTTT. As protein: CASSSGTSFTDTQYF.

Concerning this clonotype itself: A read error is possible here, since a much larger clone lies one base away. Without the conserved terminal phenylalanine or tryptophan, this CDR3 likely stems from a read error. This chain links TRBV5-1 with TRBJ2-5; the match to TRBD2 covers 11 bases. The CDR3 loop spans 14 amino acids. Germline V lookup: CDR1 SGHRS, CDR2 YFSETQ. V was pared by 5 bases and J by 3 bases, with 3 bases of the junction left unmatched. CDR3 protein: CASSQGLAEETQYS. The CDR3 DNA follows: TGCGCCAGCAGTCAGGGACTAGCGGAAGAGACCCAGTACTCC.

The sample holds many counts of this clonotype. The chain combines TRBV9 with TRBJ2-1; 12 bases map to TRBD2. V lost 1 base to trimming and J lost 7 bases; unmatched junction nucleotides: 3. CDR3 length equals 15 residues. CDR1 SGDLS and CDR2 YYNGEE come from the germline V gene. The CDR3 DNA follows: TGTGCCAGCAGCGTACGGACTAGCGGGGTTAATGAGCAGTTCTTC. Protein: CASSVRTSGVNEQFF.

In regard to this clonotype: At one end, the junction sequence differs from germline, possibly due to a read error. The gene calls are TRBV7-9 and TRBJ2-3, with D maybe TRBD2 (5 bases). Germline V gene lookup returns CDR1 SEHNR and CDR2 FQNEAQ (reference sequence). The CDR3 loop spans 14 amino acids. The CDR3 sequence: CASRDWSSTDTQCF. CDR3 DNA sequence: TGTGCCAGCAGGGACTGGTCGAGCACAGATACGCAGTGTTTT. The variable domain in full, completed from reference TRBV7-9 and TRBJ2-3, reads DTGVSQNPRHKITKRGQNVTFRCDPISEHNRLYWYRQTLGQGPEFLTYFQNEAQLEKSRLLSDRFSAERPKGSFSTLEIQRTEQGDSAMYLCASRDWSSTDTQCFGPGTRLTVL.